Described below is a single T cell receptor (beta chain) sequence and its context. The antigen is unknown. The data stem from a study of immune evolution from preneoplasia to lung adenocarcinoma. Some clones are missing from TCRdb's copy, which holds only in-frame ones; the method was immunoSEQ multiplex PCR. Here the sample spans 1,500 or so clones, roughly 73% being singletons. The study's findings and limits: Clonality was highest in normal lung, lower in later-stage lesions apparently. Compared with EGFR-mutant or double wild-type lesions, KRAS-mutant nodules were more clonal. Normal lung had the highest top T cell clone frequencies.

The germline V gene encodes CDR1 SGHTA and CDR2 FQGNSA. The CDR3 has 14 residues. With 5 bases removed from V and 1 base from J, the gap between germline ends came to 11 bases. The chain recombines TRBV7-2 with TRBJ1-2; D is possibly TRBD1 (6 bases). Material: FFPE minimally invasive lung adenocarcinoma tissue. The source is a person in their sixties or seventies with lung adenocarcinoma. The DNA of the CDR3 is TGTGCCAGCAGCCCCGGGACACTTAACTATGGCTACACCTTC. Residues: CASSPGTLNYGYTF.